What follows are 13 T cell receptor beta chains derived from one specimen sequenced in a study of blood T cell repertoires in COVID-19 (TCRdb year 2020). Library construction relied on the immunoSEQ multiplex PCR assay. TCRdb holds this immuneACCESS table with in-frame rearrangements only. Some clones are missing; in checked studies, unresolved V genes explain under half, and the rest has no known cause. This sample comprises more than 100,000 clones, 84% of them detected only once. 10% to 15% of the sample belongs to the ten largest clones. The sequencing input was peripheral blood. The source is a human donor in a cohort sampled during active or convalescent COVID-19.

This rearrangement joins TRBV6-5 to TRBJ1-2; TRBD1 is a possible D gene (5 bases). The germline gives CDR1 MNHEY, CDR2 SVGAGI. The CDR3 length is 14 residues. V was trimmed by 0 bases and J by 7 bases, leaving 12 bases between them. In DNA form, the CDR3 reads TGTGCCAGCAGTTACTCGGCAGGGCTTAGTGGCTACACCTTC. Protein sequence: CASSYSAGLSGYTF.

The chain carries TRBV23-1 and TRBJ2-6, with D maybe TRBD1 (5 bases). TRBV23-1 is an ORF; its function is uncertain. The CDR3 is made up of 14 amino acids. V lost 2 bases, J lost 9 bases, and 11 bases lay in between. CDR3 sequence: CASSQKTAGNVLTF. CDR3 coding DNA: TGCGCCAGCAGTCAAAAGACAGCCGGCAACGTCCTGACTTTC.

The chain combines TRBV29-1 with TRBJ1-6; D is uncertain. The V gene lost 6 bases and the J gene lost 7 bases, with 13 bases spanning the gap. This CDR3 spans 13 amino acids. Looked up from germline, CDR1 is SQVTM and CDR2 is ANQGSEA. CDR3: CSVASGGNSPLHF. CDR3 in DNA: TGCAGCGTAGCGTCGGGAGGCAATTCACCCCTCCACTTT.

The J gene is TRBJ1-2, the V gene TRBV9; D not resolved. This CDR3 comprises 15 residues. Trimming removed 0 bases from V and 8 bases from J, with 17 bases in between. CDR1 SGDLS and CDR2 YYNGEE come from the germline V gene. The DNA for the CDR3 is TGTGCCAGCAGCGTAGCTCCCGCAGATCGTTTGGGCTACACCTTC. It encodes CASSVAPADRLGYTF.

This clone was seen a handful of times. CDR3 nucleotide sequence: TGTGCCACCAGTGATGCGGGACGGGGCAGAGATACGCAGTATTTT. Its translation is CATSDAGRGRDTQYF. The chain recombines TRBV24-1 with TRBJ2-3; a weak D match, TRBD2 (6 bases). Germline CDR1 is KGHDR and CDR2 is SFDVKD. The V and J ends lost 3 bases and 5 bases respectively, with 14 bases between them. The CDR3 is made up of 15 amino acids.

Only a few counts were recorded for this clone. The chain couples TRBV15 to TRBJ1-1; unclear D gene. The length of the CDR3 is 12 residues. The germline V gene has CDR1 LNHNV and CDR2 YYDKDF (reference sequence). Trimming cost V 1 base and J 5 bases, with 5 bases left between them. The CDR3 is CATSRGETEAFF. The DNA of the CDR3 is TGTGCCACCAGCAGAGGAGAGACTGAAGCTTTCTTT.

The chain carries TRBV24-1 and TRBJ2-3; D not certain. CDR1 KGHDR and CDR2 SFDVKD come from the germline V gene. This CDR3 region has 14 residues. Trimming shortened V by 4 bases and J by 4 bases, and 11 bases separated the two germline ends. As DNA, the CDR3 is TGTGCCACCAGTGACCTTGAGGTCCCAGATACGCAGTATTTT. Translation: CATSDLEVPDTQYF.

The CDR3 reads CASSLGSGGVTEAFF. The CDR3 DNA reads TGTGCCAGCAGCTTAGGTTCGGGGGGCGTAACTGAAGCTTTCTTT. The chain employs TRBV11-2 and TRBJ1-1; TRBD1 might be the D (6 bases). The CDR3 is 15 residues long. V was cut by 1 base and J by 5 bases, with 14 bases left in between. Germline lookup yields CDR1 SGHAT and CDR2 FQNNGV.

The chain has TRBV2 and TRBJ1-6; TRBD1 matches 7 bases. With 6 bases clipped from V and 6 bases from J, the junction kept 11 bases outside the gene matches. Germline values: CDR1 SNHLY, CDR2 FYNNEI. The CDR3 totals 16 residues. The CDR3 spells CASSERQGNPNSPLHF. Written as DNA, the CDR3 is TGTGCCAGCAGCGAGAGACAGGGCAATCCTAATTCACCCCTCCACTTT.

This clone was counted only a few times. V gene TRBV29-1 combines with J gene TRBJ1-5; D might be TRBD1 (6 bases). The germline CDR1 and CDR2 sequences are SQVTM and ANQGSEA. Trimming removed 2 bases at V and 5 bases at J, with 10 bases between. The CDR3 spans 13 residues. The CDR3 DNA follows: TGCAGCGTTGAATTATCAGGGGATCAGCCCCAGCATTTT. Translated, it gives CSVELSGDQPQHF.

V and J are TRBV6-5 and TRBJ2-1, with 9 bases that match TRBD1. The germline CDR1 and CDR2 sequences are MNHEY and SVGAGI. The length of the CDR3 is 16 residues. Losses at the gene ends were 4 bases for V and 0 bases for J; bases not matched to a gene: 4. The CDR3 DNA sequence: TGTGCCAGCAGTTTACAGGGGGCCTCCTCCTACAATGAGCAGTTCTTC. Translating gives CASSLQGASSYNEQFF.

This sequence joins TRBV19 and TRBJ2-5, with a tentative D call TRBD2 (5 bases). The V gene's germline CDR1 is LNHDA and CDR2 SQIVND (reference sequence). This CDR3 spans 14 amino acids. Trimming removed 2 bases at V and 6 bases at J, with 13 bases between. This CDR3 reads CASSITRFGKTQYF. The CDR3 DNA reads as TGTGCCAGTAGTATAACTAGATTTGGGAAGACCCAGTACTTC.

The genes are TRBV5-6 and TRBJ1-1; D is unclear. This CDR3 has 13 residues. Germline V gene lookup returns CDR1 SGHDT and CDR2 YYEEEE. V was clipped by 4 bases and J by 10 bases, with 17 bases between them. CDR3 nucleotides: TGTGCCAGCAGCCAGACGGGATTTCAGGTAGCTTTCTTT. Its translation: CASSQTGFQVAFF.